The 17 T cell receptor beta chains reported below all come from one sample, sequenced in a study of PD-L1 blockade in urothelial cancer. Documented time point: peripheral blood 6 weeks after treatment start. Generated by immunoSEQ multiplex PCR, the TCRdb table keeps only in-frame clones and is missing some. This table has fewer than 90,000 clones, 80% to 95% appearing once. Sequenced material: PBMCs, taken around atezolizumab (anti-PD-L1) treatment. Receptors were obtained from a woman older than 75 with urothelial cancer.

The CDR3 nucleotides are TGTGCCTGGACTAGCGGGATCGGAGAGACCCAGTACTTC. Translation gives CAWTSGIGETQYF. V is TRBV30 and J is TRBJ2-5; 9 nucleotides agree with TRBD2. CDR1 and CDR2 from the germline V gene are GTSNPN and SVGIG (reference sequence). The CDR3 is made up of 13 amino acids. With 4 bases clipped from V and 4 bases from J, the junction kept 4 bases outside the gene matches. Looking up the rest from reference TRBV30 and TRBJ2-5 gives the full variable domain: SQTIHQWPATLVQPVGSPLSLECTVEGTSNPNLYWYRQAAGRGLQLLFYSVGIGQISSEVPQNLSASRPQDRQFILSSKKLLLSDSGFYLCAWTSGIGETQYFGPGTRLLVL.

V is TRBV6-1 and J is TRBJ2-2; D not resolved. Germline V gene data show CDR1 as MNHNS and CDR2 as SASEGT. CDR3 length: 16 amino acids. V was pared by 4 bases and J by 0 bases, with 12 bases between. The CDR3 bases are TGTGCCAGCAGTGCATTAGCCCAAGCGAACACCGGGGAGCTGTTTTTT. Translated, it gives CASSALAQANTGELFF.

This chain joins TRBV15 and TRBJ2-7, with 14 bases identical to TRBD2. CDR1 and CDR2 (germline): LNHNV, YYDKDF (reference sequence). This CDR3 is 17 amino acids long. The V gene end was trimmed by 5 bases and the J gene end by 0 bases; junction bases not matched to a gene: 6. The CDR3 bases are TGTGCCACCAGCTCAAGGACTAGCGGGAGGACCTCCTACGAGCAGTACTTC. Translated: CATSSRTSGRTSYEQYF.

The chain links TRBV4-1 to TRBJ1-5; possibly TRBD1 for D (5 bases). The CDR3 has 14 amino acids. The germline V gene encodes CDR1 MGHRA and CDR2 YSYEKL. Between the trimmed V and J ends, which lost 3 bases and 4 bases, there was a span of 10 bases. For the CDR3, the DNA is TGCGCCAGCAGCCAGGGGGGATCAAATCAGCCCCAGCATTTT. As protein: CASSQGGSNQPQHF.

This chain links TRBV6-1 with TRBJ1-1; D is unclear. The CDR3 is 13 residues long. V gave up 1 base and J gave up 1 base, with 4 bases separating them. The germline V gene has CDR1 MNHNS and CDR2 SASEGT. CDR3 sequence (DNA): TGTGCCAGCAGTGAAGTCAGGAACACTGAAGCTTTCTTT. Its translation is CASSEVRNTEAFF.

Here the CDR3 reads CASSYSLGTGSYEQYF. The CDR3 DNA sequence: TGTGCCAGCAGTTACTCCCTCGGGACAGGGAGTTACGAGCAGTACTTC. The V call is TRBV6-5, the J call TRBJ2-7, with TRBD1 matching 9 bases. In germline, CDR1 is MNHEY, CDR2 SVGAGI. The CDR3 loop spans 16 amino acids. V lost 0 bases, J lost 4 bases, and 7 bases stayed unmatched.

The rearrangement uses TRBV5-8 and TRBJ2-7, with TRBD1 matching 7 bases. The trim removed 4 bases at V and 4 bases at J, leaving 11 bases unmatched. The V gene's germline CDR1 is SGHTS and CDR2 YDEGEE. The CDR3 length is 15 residues. CDR3 sequence (DNA): TGTGCCAGCAGCCCCCCCTTGGGACAGAATTACGAGCAGTACTTC. Translating it yields CASSPPLGQNYEQYF.

This clone was picked up one time. This chain links TRBV30 with TRBJ2-7; 9 bases match TRBD1. The CDR3 contains 14 residues. Germline CDR1 and CDR2: GTSNPN and SVGIG (reference sequence). J gave up 2 bases and V 4 bases, and 6 bases lay outside the gene matches. CDR3 loop: CAWTAGQGPYEQYF. As DNA, the CDR3 is TGTGCCTGGACCGCTGGACAGGGGCCCTACGAGCAGTACTTC.

Only one count was recorded for this clone. The gene calls are TRBV5-1 and TRBJ2-1; 9 bases line up with TRBD1. Trimming took 2 bases from V and 10 from J; bases not matched to a gene: 13. Looked up from germline, CDR1 is SGHRS and CDR2 is YFSETQ. The length of the CDR3 is 16 residues. The CDR3 region is CASSFAGQGYQREQFF. In nucleotides, the CDR3 is TGCGCCAGCAGCTTCGCGGGACAGGGCTACCAGCGGGAGCAGTTCTTC.

The V and J genes are TRBV28 and TRBJ2-1; 8 nucleotides match TRBD2. CDR3 size: 16 residues. Per the germline V gene, CDR1 is MDHEN and CDR2 is SYDVKM. The junction had 9 bases not matched to a gene; V was cut back by 8 bases and J by 0 bases. As DNA, the CDR3 is TGTGCCAGCCCCCCTAGCGGGCTTATCTCCTACAATGAGCAGTTCTTC. Translation gives CASPPSGLISYNEQFF.

The chain uses TRBV10-3 and TRBJ1-5, with D unresolved. CDR3 length: 13 residues. V was clipped by 0 bases and J by 8 bases, with 8 bases between them. In germline, CDR1 is ENHRY, CDR2 SYGVKD. The CDR3 sequence is CAISESRFEPQHF. The CDR3 DNA is TGTGCCATCAGTGAGTCCCGGTTTGAGCCCCAGCATTTT.

J is TRBJ2-7 and V is TRBV30; no clear D. The CDR3 runs 14 residues. V was shortened by 3 bases and J by 0 bases, with 12 bases between the two germline ends. Germline CDR1 GTSNPN, CDR2 SVGIG (reference sequence). CDR3 nucleotides: TGTGCCTGGAGAACGCCAGGAAGCTCCTACGAGCAGTACTTC. Amino acids: CAWRTPGSSYEQYF.

The chain joins TRBV7-3 to TRBJ2-1; maybe TRBD2 (5 bases). Trimming removed 4 bases from V and 2 bases from J, with 15 bases in between. This CDR3 spans 16 amino acids. Germline loops: CDR1 SGHTA, CDR2 FQGTGA. The CDR3 DNA reads as TGTGCCAGCAGCTCCTTTTCAAGCGGCACCTACAATGAGCAGTTCTTC. Translation: CASSSFSSGTYNEQFF.

The rearrangement uses TRBV2 and TRBJ2-7; D possibly corresponds to TRBD1 (5 bases). Germline V gene data show CDR1 as SNHLY and CDR2 as FYNNEI. V was shortened by 6 bases and J by 4 bases, with 16 bases between the two germline ends. This CDR3 region has 14 residues. In nucleotides, the CDR3 is TGTGCCAGCAGGTTGGACAACTGGAATTACGAGCAGTACTTC. Its protein product is CASRLDNWNYEQYF.

This chain connects TRBV27 to TRBJ2-7; D may be TRBD2 (5 bases). The ends were cut back, 8 bases at V and 1 base at J, with 15 bases in the middle. This CDR3 is built from 14 residues. Germline V lookup: CDR1 MNHEY, CDR2 SMNVEV (reference sequence). Here the CDR3 reads CASAPGWESYEQYF. The CDR3, as DNA: TGTGCCAGCGCTCCGGGCTGGGAGTCCTACGAGCAGTACTTC.

The DNA for the CDR3 is TGTGCCAGCAGTGAAACTGTGTCCCCTTACAATGAGCAGTTCTTC. Translated, it gives CASSETVSPYNEQFF. The genes are TRBV6-4 and TRBJ2-1; no clear D. Between the trimmed V and J ends, which lost 3 bases and 4 bases, there was a span of 13 bases. Germline assignment: CDR1 MRHNA and CDR2 SNTAGT. The CDR3 runs to 15 residues.

This rearrangement joins TRBV6-6 to TRBJ2-7; D is possibly TRBD2 (5 bases). Between the trimmed V and J ends, which lost 7 bases and 1 base, there was a span of 11 bases. CDR3 length: 13 amino acids. Germline CDR1 is MNHNY and CDR2 is SVGAGI (reference sequence). The CDR3 is CASNSGFSYEQYF. The CDR3 bases are TGTGCCAGCAACTCGGGGTTTTCCTACGAGCAGTACTTC.